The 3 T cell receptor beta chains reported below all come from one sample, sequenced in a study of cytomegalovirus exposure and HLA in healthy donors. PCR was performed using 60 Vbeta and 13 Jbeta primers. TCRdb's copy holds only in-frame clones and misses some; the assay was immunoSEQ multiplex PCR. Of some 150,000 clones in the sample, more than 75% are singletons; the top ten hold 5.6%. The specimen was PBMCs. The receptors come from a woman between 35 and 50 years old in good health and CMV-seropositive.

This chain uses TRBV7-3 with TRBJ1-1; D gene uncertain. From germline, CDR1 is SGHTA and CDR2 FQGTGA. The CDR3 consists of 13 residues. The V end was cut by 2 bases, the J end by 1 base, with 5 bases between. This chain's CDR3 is CASSLGRNTEAFF. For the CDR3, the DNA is TGTGCCAGCAGCTTAGGTAGGAACACTGAAGCTTTCTTT.

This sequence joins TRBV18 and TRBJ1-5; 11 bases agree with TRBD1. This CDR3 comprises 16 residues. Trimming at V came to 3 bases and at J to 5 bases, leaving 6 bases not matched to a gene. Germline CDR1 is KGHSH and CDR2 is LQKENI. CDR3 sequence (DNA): TGTGCCAGCTCACCCATTTCGGGACAGGGGGATCAGCCCCAGCATTTT. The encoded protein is CASSPISGQGDQPQHF.

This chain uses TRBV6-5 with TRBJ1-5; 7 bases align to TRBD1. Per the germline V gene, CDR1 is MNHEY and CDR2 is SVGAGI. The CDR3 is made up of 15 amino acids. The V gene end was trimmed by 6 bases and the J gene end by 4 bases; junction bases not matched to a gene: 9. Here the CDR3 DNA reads TGTGCCAGCAGCAACTCCTACAGGGGAAATCAGCCCCAGCATTTT. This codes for CASSNSYRGNQPQHF.